Detailed here is one T cell receptor (beta chain). The antigen remains unidentified. The data were taken from a study of T cell responses to AZD1222 COVID-19 vaccine. Study background: Pooled in the analysis were second doses at about 4 or about 12 weeks.

With 0 bases removed from V and 2 bases from J, the gap between germline ends came to 11 bases. The CDR3 runs 15 residues. The germline V gene encodes CDR1 GTSNPN and CDR2 SVGIG (reference sequence). General study points: Clonal diversity may have been underestimated in mostly white British donors. Seropositive AZD1222 recipients at baseline numbered only five to seven.

Profiling relied on immunoSEQ multiplex PCR, and the TCRdb table lists in-frame clones only, not all of them. The table has 95,000 to 150,000 clones, about 89% seen once. The sequence came from an adult in good health. The sequencing used peripheral blood, collected on day 0 of AZD1222 vaccination. The chain links TRBV30 to TRBJ1-5; D remains unclear. CDR3 bases: TGTGCCTGGAGTGTACAACCCGGGGGCAATCAGCCCCAGCATTTT. It is translated as CAWSVQPGGNQPQHF.